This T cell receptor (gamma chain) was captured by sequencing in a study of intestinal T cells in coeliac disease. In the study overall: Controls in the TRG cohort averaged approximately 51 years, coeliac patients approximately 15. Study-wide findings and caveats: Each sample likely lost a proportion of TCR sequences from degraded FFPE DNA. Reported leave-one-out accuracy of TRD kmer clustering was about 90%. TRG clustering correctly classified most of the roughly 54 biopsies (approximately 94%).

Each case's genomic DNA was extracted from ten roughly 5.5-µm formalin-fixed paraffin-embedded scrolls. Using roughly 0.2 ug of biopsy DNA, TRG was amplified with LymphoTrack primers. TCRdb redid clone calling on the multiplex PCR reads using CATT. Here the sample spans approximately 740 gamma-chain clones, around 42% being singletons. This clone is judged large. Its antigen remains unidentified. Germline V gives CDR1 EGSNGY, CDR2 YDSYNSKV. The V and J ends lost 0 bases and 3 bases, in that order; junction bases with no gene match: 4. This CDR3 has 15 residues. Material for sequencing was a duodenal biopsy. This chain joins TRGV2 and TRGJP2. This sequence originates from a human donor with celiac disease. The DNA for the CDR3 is TGTGCCACCTGGGACGGGCCTTGTAGTGATTGGATCAAGACGTTT. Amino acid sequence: CATWDGPCSDWIKTF.